This is a list of T cell receptor beta chains from one sample in a study of OX40 agonist ivuxolimab in advanced cancers. The method was immunoSEQ multiplex PCR; TCRdb's version includes in-frame clones alone and lacks a portion of them. There are approximately 24,000 clones in the sample; around 83% occur only once, and approximately 35% lies in the top ten. The sample here was CD4+ or CD8+ T cells sorted from blood, taken in a trial of the OX40 agonist ivuxolimab. The receptor set was obtained from an adult with an advanced solid tumor such as melanoma, head and neck, liver or kidney cancer. CDR3s include the opening cysteine and the closing phenylalanine or tryptophan. A D gene is named only where the DNA matches it firmly. A row's size may be missing; if present it is once, few, many or a size class.

D gene	clone size	V gene	J gene	CDR3 protein	CDR3 DNA
.	.	TRBV7-6	TRBJ1-2	CASSFRQETGYTF	TGTGCCAGCAGCTTTAGACAGGAAACTGGCTACACCTTC
.	.	TRBV11-2	TRBJ1-1	CASRYLKAGLNTEAFF	TGTGCCAGCAGGTACCTAAAGGCAGGGCTGAACACTGAAGCTTTCTTT
TRBD2	.	TRBV4-1	TRBJ2-7	CASSQLSGRAYEQYF	TGCGCCAGCAGCCAACTGAGCGGGAGGGCCTACGAGCAGTACTTC
.	.	TRBV27	TRBJ2-2	CASSLTGFSNTGELFF	TGTGCCAGCAGTTTAACAGGTTTTTCGAACACCGGGGAGCTGTTTTTT
.	.	TRBV7-9	TRBJ2-4	CASSLNRGASKNIQYF	TGTGCCAGCAGCTTGAACCGGGGGGCGTCCAAAAACATTCAGTACTTC
.	.	TRBV11-2	TRBJ1-3	CASSSDGRDSWGNTIYF	TGTGCCAGCAGCTCCGACGGCCGCGACAGTTGGGGAAACACCATATATTTT
.	.	TRBV7-9	TRBJ2-3	CASSLVRGTDTQYF	TGTGCCAGCAGCTTAGTCCGGGGCACAGATACGCAGTATTTT
TRBD2	.	TRBV5-5	TRBJ2-1	CASSENLGLASSYNEQFF	TGTGCCAGCAGCGAAAACCTGGGACTAGCGTCCTCCTACAATGAGCAGTTCTTC
.	.	TRBV6-1	TRBJ1-1	CASSEPPAGGYTEAFF	TGTGCCAGCAGTGAACCCCCTGCGGGGGGATACACTGAAGCTTTCTTT
.	.	TRBV19	TRBJ2-3	CASSTGSDTQYF	TGTGCCAGTAGTACCGGGTCGGATACGCAGTATTTT
.	few	TRBV5-4	TRBJ2-1	CASSSPGNSNEQFF	TGTGCCAGCAGCTCCCCGGGAAATAGCAATGAGCAGTTCTTC
TRBD1	.	TRBV7-2	TRBJ1-6	CASSPRSGTAVLNLHF	TGTGCCAGCAGCCCCCGCTCCGGGACAGCAGTTCTGAACCTCCACTTT
TRBD2	.	TRBV13	TRBJ2-7	CASSPTSGNHEQYF	TGTGCCAGCAGCCCCACTAGCGGGAATCACGAGCAGTACTTC
.	.	TRBV4-1	TRBJ1-4	CASSLTTGTGVEKLFF	TGCGCCAGCAGCCTAACGACCGGGACCGGGGTTGAAAAACTGTTTTTT
.	medium-sized	TRBV5-4	TRBJ2-2	CASSLSAGPGELFF	TGTGCCAGCAGCTTGTCGGCGGGCCCCGGGGAGCTGTTTTTT
TRBD2	few	TRBV7-9	TRBJ2-2	CASSAGLAGTGELFF	TGTGCCAGCAGCGCGGGACTAGCGGGAACCGGGGAGCTGTTTTTT
.	once	TRBV7-6	TRBJ2-7	CASSLASHEQYF	TGTGCCAGCAGCTTAGCGTCCCACGAGCAGTACTTC
.	once	TRBV9	TRBJ1-1	CASSPSDGEAFF	TGTGCCAGCAGCCCATCGGACGGGGAAGCTTTCTTT
.	.	TRBV19	TRBJ2-3	CASKTRGLEVHTQYF	TGTGCCAGTAAGACCCGAGGGCTAGAGGTCCATACGCAGTATTTT
.	.	TRBV6-5	TRBJ1-2	CASSPEGSDGYTF	TGTGCCAGCAGCCCTGAGGGTTCAGATGGCTACACCTTC
.	.	TRBV13	TRBJ2-3	CASSLGSTDTQYF	TGTGCCAGCAGCTTAGGAAGCACAGATACGCAGTATTTT
.	.	TRBV4-2	TRBJ1-2	CASSQEGQGYYGYTF	TGTGCCAGCAGCCAAGAGGGCCAGGGCTACTATGGCTACACCTTC
.	.	TRBV14	TRBJ2-1	CASSSRTLNLFF	TGTGCCAGCAGCTCGCGGACGCTAAACCTGTTCTTC
.	.	TRBV5-4	TRBJ2-7	CASSQDDFEQYF	TGTGCCAGCAGCCAAGATGATTTCGAGCAGTACTTC
.	.	TRBV5-6	TRBJ1-1	CASSLALSRVGNTEAFF	TGTGCCAGCAGCTTGGCCCTTTCGCGGGTTGGGAACACTGAAGCTTTCTTT
.	.	TRBV27	TRBJ2-1	CASSLGDSSNEQFF	TGTGCCAGCAGTTTAGGGGACTCTTCCAATGAGCAGTTCTTC
.	.	TRBV28	TRBJ2-3	CASSLPWRDGTDTQYF	TGTGCCAGCAGTTTGCCTTGGCGGGATGGCACAGATACGCAGTATTTT
.	.	TRBV7-9	TRBJ2-2	CASSLVVGELFF	TGTGCCAGCAGCTTAGTTGTCGGGGAGCTGTTTTTT
TRBD1	.	TRBV11-2	TRBJ2-7	CASSTIQGFSYEQYF	TGTGCCAGCAGCACAATACAGGGGTTTAGTTACGAGCAGTACTTC
.	.	TRBV11-2	TRBJ1-2	CASSLVSWGEAYGYTF	TGTGCCAGCAGCTTAGTTTCGTGGGGCGAAGCCTATGGCTACACCTTC
.	once	TRBV29-1	TRBJ2-3	CSVGGGDTQYF	TGCAGCGTTGGTGGGGGGGATACGCAGTATTTT
TRBD2	medium-sized	TRBV7-3	TRBJ2-1	CASSPTSGPYNEQFF	TGTGCCAGCAGCCCGACTAGCGGGCCCTACAATGAGCAGTTCTTC
.	.	TRBV2	TRBJ2-1	CASSDAGRPYNEQFF	TGTGCCAGCAGTGACGCGGGGCGACCTTACAATGAGCAGTTCTTC
.	.	TRBV27	TRBJ1-1	CASILIWGKTEAFF	TGTGCCAGCATCCTTATTTGGGGGAAGACTGAAGCTTTCTTT
.	.	TRBV7-9	TRBJ2-7	CASSLAASYEQYF	TGTGCCAGCAGCTTAGCGGCCTCCTACGAGCAGTACTTC
.	.	TRBV28	TRBJ1-1	CASSLSTGRGNTEAFF	TGTGCCAGCAGTTTATCTACAGGACGGGGAAACACTGAAGCTTTCTTT
.	.	TRBV5-4	TRBJ1-2	CASSAGTERDGYTF	TGTGCCAGCAGCGCGGGGACTGAACGCGATGGCTACACCTTC
.	.	TRBV29-1	TRBJ1-2	CSVEREEGVNYGYTF	TGCAGCGTTGAGAGAGAGGAGGGGGTAAACTATGGCTACACCTTC
.	.	TRBV2	TRBJ2-7	CASSGVRGANEQYF	TGTGCCAGCAGTGGAGTGAGAGGGGCCAACGAGCAGTACTTC
TRBD2	once	TRBV9	TRBJ2-6	CASSERTSGITSGANVLTF	TGTGCCAGCAGCGAAAGGACTAGCGGGATAACCTCTGGGGCCAACGTCCTGACTTTC
.	medium-sized	TRBV5-1	TRBJ2-7	CASSLEFRGREQYF	TGCGCCAGCAGCTTGGAGTTCCGGGGTCGCGAGCAGTACTTC
.	.	TRBV5-4	TRBJ2-1	CASSLESGNIYEQFF	TGTGCCAGCAGCTTGGAGTCAGGAAATATCTATGAGCAGTTCTTC
TRBD2	.	TRBV5-4	TRBJ2-7	CASSLAAGGSYEQYF	TGTGCCAGCAGCTTGGCCGCGGGGGGCTCCTACGAGCAGTACTTC
.	.	TRBV6-1	TRBJ2-1	CASLTELYNEQFF	TGTGCCAGCCTAACGGAGTTGTACAATGAGCAGTTCTTC
.	.	TRBV4-3	TRBJ2-5	CASSLAEGWDGETQYF	TGCGCCAGCAGCTTGGCCGAAGGGTGGGATGGGGAGACCCAGTACTTC
.	.	TRBV19	TRBJ1-6	CASSIGQNSPLHF	TGTGCCAGTAGTATCGGGCAGAATTCACCCCTCCACTTT
.	.	TRBV19	TRBJ1-1	CASSIGLTLGNTEAFF	TGTGCCAGTAGTATTGGGCTAACCCTGGGGAACACTGAAGCTTTCTTT
.	few	TRBV27	TRBJ2-2	CASSLRATNTGELFF	TGTGCCAGCAGTTTGCGAGCAACAAACACCGGGGAGCTGTTTTTT
.	.	TRBV11-3	TRBJ2-5	CASSLVLEETQYF	TGTGCCAGCAGCTTAGTCCTCGAGGAGACCCAGTACTTC
.	once	TRBV7-9	TRBJ1-3	CASSPRRVGTGNTIYF	TGTGCCAGCAGCCCGCGGCGGGTGGGTACTGGAAACACCATATATTTT
.	.	TRBV6-5	TRBJ2-7	CASSYSTFAYEQYF	TGTGCCAGCAGTTACTCGACCTTTGCCTACGAGCAGTACTTC
.	.	TRBV14	TRBJ2-3	CASSQALVSNTDTQYF	TGTGCCAGCAGCCAAGCCCTGGTCAGTAACACAGATACGCAGTATTTT
.	.	TRBV19	TRBJ2-1	CASSIGSRGGSEQFF	TGTGCCAGTAGTATAGGGTCCCGTGGGGGAAGTGAGCAGTTCTTC
.	.	TRBV4-1	TRBJ1-4	CASSPGQYNEKLFF	TGCGCCAGCAGCCCCGGACAGTATAATGAAAAACTGTTTTTT
.	.	TRBV4-1	TRBJ1-5	CASSQGGVNQPQHF	TGCGCCAGCAGCCAAGGGGGGGTCAATCAGCCCCAGCATTTT
.	once	TRBV27	TRBJ2-2	CASSLDSLTNTGELFF	TGTGCCAGCAGTCTAGACAGTCTGACGAACACCGGGGAGCTGTTTTTT
.	.	TRBV5-6	TRBJ2-2	CASSLGLVGSKAGELFF	TGTGCCAGCAGCTTGGGTTTGGTGGGTAGTAAAGCCGGGGAGCTGTTTTTT